The clone carrying this T cell receptor beta chain was counted many times. Its matching antigen is unknown. The sample belongs to a study of post-analysis software for immune sequencing data. Study information: In terms of disease course, relapsing-remitting, secondary progressive and progressive-relapsing multiple sclerosis were included.

Whole-study findings and limits: TRBV5-6, TRBV5-1 and TRBV20-1 were among several TRBV segments more frequent in patients than controls. Same-batch samples co-clustered strongly by F measure.

V lost 7 bases and J 5 bases, leaving 24 bases between the germline ends. This CDR3 is built from 17 residues. CDR1 and CDR2 from the germline V gene are SGHRS and YFSETQ. Unique molecular identifiers featured in each of the TCR beta cDNA libraries. TCRdb re-analysed the PCR reads in MiXCR, keeping a single row per CDR3 protein. The sample yields around 200,000 distinct CDR3 sequences, about 30% seen once. The rearrangement joins TRBV5-1 to TRBJ1-4, with a possible D match to TRBD1 (6 bases). Material for sequencing was blood. This receptor was taken from a girl under 18 with multiple sclerosis. CDR3 nucleotides: TGCGCCAGCGCTCAACAGGGAGGGGCGATCCAAAATGAAAAACTGTTTTTT. This encodes CASAQQGGAIQNEKLFF.